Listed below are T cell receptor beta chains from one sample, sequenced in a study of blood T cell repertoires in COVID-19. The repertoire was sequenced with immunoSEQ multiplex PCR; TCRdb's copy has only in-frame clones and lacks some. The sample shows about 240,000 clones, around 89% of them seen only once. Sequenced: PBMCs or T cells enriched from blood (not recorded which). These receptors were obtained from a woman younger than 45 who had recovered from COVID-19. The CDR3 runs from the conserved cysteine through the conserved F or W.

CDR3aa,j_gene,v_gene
CASSLGAEETQYF,TRBJ2-5,TRBV7-9
CASSPSVAYNEQFF,TRBJ2-1,TRBV28
CASSLTDGDEQYF,TRBJ2-7,TRBV7-3
CASSLASWGEQFF,TRBJ2-1,TRBV7-2
CASSQDSRLAGDTQYF,TRBJ2-3,TRBV4-3
CASTLPSHFDEQFF,TRBJ2-1,TRBV28
CASSLESSGRGVEQYF,TRBJ2-7,TRBV7-2
CASSRTGEAFF,TRBJ1-1,TRBV6-5
CASSPTSGSYEQYF,TRBJ2-7,TRBV5-8
CASSQATTVDEKLFF,TRBJ1-4,TRBV3-1/TRBV3-2
CASSSPGAEAFF,TRBJ1-1,TRBV6-5
CASSLYSGEGYNEQFF,TRBJ2-1,TRBV28
CASRPAGTSTGELFF,TRBJ2-2,TRBV5-6
CASSQGTEAFF,TRBJ1-1,TRBV6-2/TRBV6-3
CASGTGSYGYTF,TRBJ1-2,TRBV6-1
CSVDRAWGETQYF,TRBJ2-5,TRBV29-1
CASSYGGRGRRLRTEAFF,TRBJ1-1,TRBV27
CASRTAGGPLEQFF,TRBJ2-1,TRBV2
CASSLGGQYGNTIYF,TRBJ1-3,TRBV7-2
CATTTRGNEQFF,TRBJ2-1,TRBV28
CASSQTLNTEAFF,TRBJ1-1,TRBV5-4
CASRVDRLNTEAFF,TRBJ1-1,TRBV2
CASSLVGGGHSYNEQFF,TRBJ2-1,TRBV7-8
CSVTRSDRVRTYEQYF,TRBJ2-7,TRBV29-1
CASSLFGGLSLGEQYF,TRBJ2-7,TRBV28